This T cell receptor (beta chain) originates from a study of T cells in Graves' hyperthyroidism and ophthalmopathy (dated by TCRdb to between 2018 and 2021). About the investigation overall: Peripheral blood was collected at initial diagnosis, before any treatment. To identify TCR V-J signatures that set the groups apart, the researchers used a discovery cohort of 90 to 100 patients, made up of roughly 45 with Graves' ophthalmopathy and some 55 with stable Graves' hyperthyroidism. Prospective prediction of ophthalmopathy was tested in an independent validation cohort consisting of 18 hyperthyroidism patients and 15 or so patients who later progressed to ophthalmopathy. The 85 to 100 discovery patients were randomly split 7:3 into training and test sets. The study also compared thyroid tissue and blood T-cell repertoires from 6 or 7 Graves' hyperthyroidism patients. Following sampling, methimazole starting at 30 mg daily was given to hyperthyroidism patients, and high-dose intravenous methylprednisolone was given to ophthalmopathy patients. The paper reports TCR Vbeta CDR3 sequencing of roughly 140 peripheral blood samples: around 45 ophthalmopathy, under 80 hyperthyroidism and around 17 progressor patients.

The TCR beta CDR3 regions were amplified from RNA transcripts. The TCR CDR3 was subjected to a first round of RT-PCR using the HTBI primer set and the Qiagen OneStep RT-PCR kit. The libraries were constructed in a second round of multiplex PCR and then size-selected and purified. Sequencing of the libraries was done on an Illumina HiSeq2000 using paired-end 100 bp reads. Regarding the original processing steps: SOAPnuke was used to process the raw data, with reads discarded if the reads contained adapters or uncalled bases, had a mean Phred below 15, or lacked an exact constant-primer or identifier match. COPE v1.2.5 was used to merge the high-quality paired reads, and each unique nucleotide sequence was defined as a clonotype. MiTCR v1.1 was used to align clonotypes to the IMGT TRBV, TRBD and TRBJ reference segments. The analysis included only V-J combinations with a frequency above 0.0001, which together covered 99% to 99.2% of the repertoires. A TCS score was defined as the ratio of F50 (clonal expansion) to E x V (chaos), with BLOSUM62-based TCRdist applied between CDR3 peptides within each V-J. Welch's t-statistics and random forest reduced several hundred V-J features to around 14, which were used in a naive Bayes classifier (R e1071). TCRdb reprocessed the public reads (quality trimming at Q25 with fastp, clone calling with MiXCR) and kept in-frame beta chains. Every distinct CDR3 protein forms one entry, paired with its most common genes and DNA. What appears here as the V and J calls and clone size reflects TCRdb's work, not the paper's. Within this sample are about 360,000 distinct CDR3 sequences, with around 14% of them counted one time only. The ten largest clonotypes hold 9.2% of the sample.

The V end gives up 6 bases and the J end 3 bases, leaving 12 bases in the junction not matched to a gene. CDR1 and CDR2, looked up from the germline V gene, are SNHLY and FYNNEI. The CDR3 runs 16 residues from the cysteine to the phenylalanine. Of all the DNA, just the CDR3 is kept, 48 bases in frame from base 1. What the study reported, not specific to this receptor: In cross-validation, a model built on a 13 V-J signature told ophthalmopathy apart from stable hyperthyroidism with over 85% sensitivity and 81% to 82% specificity, and in testing the same model reached 80%/75%. No statistical method was used to fix the sample size in advance, and group allocation was not hidden from the investigators. During validation, the model predicted progression to ophthalmopathy a median of approximately 6 months ahead of onset, with roughly 65% sensitivity and under 85% specificity. Most expanded thyroid clonotypes (frequency above 0.001) were also detected in blood, a finding suggesting that blood repertoires may reflect thyroid immune responses.

With regard to this clonotype: Its antigen specificity is not known. Per-nucleotide qualities are absent, and no much larger clonotype sits a single base away.

Graves' hyperthyroidism was defined as stable when no progression to ophthalmopathy occurred over 18 months of follow-up. Hyperthyroidism patients were aged 18 to 65 years and newly diagnosed, with disease duration of less than 2 months. Exclusion was applied to patients with uncontrolled infections, other autoimmune diseases, pregnancy or lactation. Diagnoses relied on clinical symptoms, serum thyroxine and TRAb, thyroid ultrasound and orbital computed tomography. PBMCs were separated from 10 ml of fresh peripheral blood using Ficoll-Paque density gradient centrifugation. Total RNA was extracted using Trizol reagent, and RNA quality was assessed on an Agilent 2100 Bioanalyzer.

This receptor was taken from a woman between 18 and 29 years old with Graves' hyperthyroidism. This sequence uses TRBV2 and TRBJ2-3; TRBD1 fits 7 bases in the junction. What was sequenced was blood. The nucleotides are TGTGCCAGCAGAAAGGACAGGAATACCCGAACAGATACGCAGTATTTT. This gives the protein CASRKDRNTRTDTQYF.